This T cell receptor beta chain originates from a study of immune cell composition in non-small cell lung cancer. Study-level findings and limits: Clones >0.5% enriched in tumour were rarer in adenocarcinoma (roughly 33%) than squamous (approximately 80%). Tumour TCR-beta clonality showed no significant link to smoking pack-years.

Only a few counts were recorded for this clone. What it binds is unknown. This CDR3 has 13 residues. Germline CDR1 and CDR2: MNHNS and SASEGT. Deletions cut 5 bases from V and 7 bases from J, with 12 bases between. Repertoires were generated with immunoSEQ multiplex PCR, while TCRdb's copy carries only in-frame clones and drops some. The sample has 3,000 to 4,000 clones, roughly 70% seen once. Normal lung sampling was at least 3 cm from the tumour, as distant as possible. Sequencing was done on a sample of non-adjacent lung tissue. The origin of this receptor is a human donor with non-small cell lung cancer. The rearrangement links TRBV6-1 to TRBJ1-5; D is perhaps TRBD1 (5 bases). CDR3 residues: CASSTWGDQPQHF. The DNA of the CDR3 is TGTGCCAGCAGTACTTGGGGGGACCAGCCCCAGCATTTT.